The sample holds a few counts of the clone carrying this T cell receptor beta chain. The sample comes from a study of chemoradiotherapy in HPV16-positive cancers. TCRdb keeps only in-frame clones here, not all; method: immunoSEQ multiplex PCR. The table has 2,000 or so clones, under 90% seen once. The CDR3 runs to 13 residues. V trimming: 4 bases; J trimming: 4 bases; junction bases outside the gene matches: 2. Germline V gene sequence: CDR1 SGHDN, CDR2 FVKESK. The chain joins TRBV14 to TRBJ1-1, with TRBD1 matching 8 bases. This clonotype was obtained from a human donor with HPV-associated anogenital cancer. The sequenced sample was tumor tissue, obtained from a patient who underwent chemoradiotherapy. The CDR3 spells CASSRTGSTEAFF. CDR3 nucleotide sequence: TGTGCCAGCAGCCGGACAGGGTCCACTGAAGCTTTCTTT.